This TCR beta chain was recovered during a study of response to subunit inactivated influenza vaccine. Findings and limits, study-wide: The authors proposed limited new T cell recruitment per seasonal influenza vaccination.

The V gene's germline CDR1 is SGHKS and CDR2 YYEKEE (reference sequence). This CDR3 contains 14 residues. The V and J ends lost 4 bases and 8 bases respectively, with 16 bases between them. This clonotype was counted a few times. Its antigen is undetermined. TCRdb recomputed calls from the RT-PCR reads with MiXCR, one row per CDR3 protein. Of under 850,000 distinct CDR3 sequences listed, 18% are singletons. The TCR sequence derives from a man between 45 and 60 years old who received an inactivated influenza vaccine. The sequenced sample was PBMCs from blood, obtained 5 to 6 days after vaccination. The rearrangement uses TRBV5-5 and TRBJ2-1; no clear D gene. CDR3 region: CASSPPPRGDEQFF. In DNA form, the CDR3 reads TGTGCCAGCAGCCCGCCCCCCCGTGGGGATGAGCAGTTCTTC.